Sequencing of this T cell receptor (beta chain) was carried out in a study of T cell repertoires in cytomegalovirus infection. Across the study: In public TCR beta signatures, there were indications of both CMV infection and matching HLA type.

TCRdb passed the reads through MiXCR, listing each CDR3 protein once. The sample lists approximately 630,000 distinct CDR3 sequences, around 24% occurring once. About this clonotype: Antigen specificity is unknown.

Deletions cut 9 bases from V and 6 bases from J, with 7 bases between. CDR1 is KGHDR, CDR2 SFDVKD, per germline. The CDR3 spans 11 residues. Study-wide results and caveats: Across the ex vivo response, the dominant clonotypes were HLA-C-restricted CMV-specific TCR beta clonotypes. Summed public TCR beta family frequency identified CMV carriers bearing the relevant HLA.

The sequence came from a human donor in good health (CMV status not recorded). Some clones in this sample may be carry-over from other donors' samples. The sequencing sample was made of CD8+ T cells from PBMCs. The J gene is TRBJ2-2, the V gene TRBV24-1; the D gene is possibly TRBD2 (6 bases). CDR3 in amino acids: CATGGPGELFF. The CDR3 DNA follows: TGTGCCACCGGAGGGCCCGGGGAGCTGTTTTTT.